This T cell receptor (beta chain) was identified during a study of blood T cell repertoires in COVID-19. At the level of the study: Sites across the United States, Italy and Spain contributed samples from acute and convalescent COVID-19. PBMCs, B-cell-depleted T cells, or T cells were the source of the cDNA or gDNA that made up the material.

Categorization into cohorts depended on clinical history that participants reported. This clone was observed once. As handled by the study authors: Amplification with reference gene primers provided the estimates of nucleated cell counts. The data were produced by immunoSEQ multiplex PCR, yet TCRdb's version contains in-frame clones alone and is incomplete. The V and J calls and clone size come from that table; D and trimming were worked out from the DNA. The sample has some 200,000 clones, about four fifths seen once; the top ten hold about 1.3%. With 5 bases removed from V and 1 base from J, the gap between germline ends came to 11 bases. Germline CDR1 SGHTA, CDR2 FQGTGA. This CDR3 has 14 residues.

This sequence joins TRBV7-3 and TRBJ1-1, with D possibly matching TRBD1 (6 bases). The receptor was derived from a middle-aged woman with acute COVID-19. Sequenced: PBMCs or T cells enriched from blood (not recorded which). Written as DNA, the CDR3 is TGTGCCAGCAGCCCCCCGGGACAGAACACTGAAGCTTTCTTT. As protein: CASSPPGQNTEAFF.